The TCR beta chain under discussion was sequenced for a study of CXCR3-negative and CXCR3-positive naive CD8 T cells. Study-level results: Both of the naive subsets showed about the same high diversity, but memory CD8+ cells had much less. CXCR3-expressing naive cells carried TRB CDR3s more hydrophobic than those of CXCR3-negative naive cells. The naive subsets expressed comparable surface CD5, and the authors inferred TCR strength from TRB CDR3 properties. Most assays used freshly isolated PBMCs, as cryopreservation partially reduced CXCR3. Similar TRBV-TRBJ usage characterized naive CXCR3-negative and CXCR3-positive cells; memory cells differed.

The CDR3 has 14 amino acids. Germline V lookup: CDR1 MGHRA, CDR2 YSYEKL. The authors made the TRB cDNA libraries by 5' RACE using UMI labels. Reanalyzing the 5' RACE reads, TCRdb keeps one entry per CDR3 protein, without DNA. This sample's table has approximately 120,000 distinct CDR3 sequences. In the case of this clonotype: Its antigen is as yet unknown.

Sequenced input: naive CXCR3+ CD8+ T cells from blood. Subset specified: CD45RO-CCR7+CD27+CD95- naive CD8+ T cells expressing CXCR3 (TNR3+). This rearrangement joins TRBV4-1 to TRBJ1-2; the TCRdb D gene call, TRBD1, has no DNA to confirm it. The source is a human donor in good health. Some clones in this sample may be carry-over from other donors' samples. The CDR3 sequence is CASRRDRGINGYTF.